The sequence of this T cell receptor (beta chain) was determined in a study of T cell responses to AZD1222 COVID-19 vaccine. Study-level points and caveats: Possibly, clonal diversity was underestimated; donors were largely white British and included more females. Baseline seropositivity characterized only a handful of AZD1222 recipients.

The CDR3 runs 16 residues. The germline V gene encodes CDR1 MGHRA and CDR2 YSYEKL. Trimming took 0 bases from V and 5 from J, leaving 14 bases between them. Clones were read by immunoSEQ multiplex PCR, and TCRdb kept only the in-frame ones, dropping some. This sample carries fewer than 200,000 clones, 92% of them seen once, and the ten largest clones take approximately 1.3%. With regard to this clone: Its antigen remains unidentified.

The rearrangement uses TRBV4-1 and TRBJ1-5, with D uncertain. The sample was peripheral blood, taken on day 0 of AZD1222 vaccination. This TCR derives from an adult in good health. The CDR3, as DNA: TGCGCCAGCAGCCAAGATCCCGGGGTTATGGATCAGCCCCAGCATTTT. Amino acid sequence: CASSQDPGVMDQPQHF.